This T cell receptor (beta chain) was captured in a study of blood T cell repertoires in COVID-19. Overall study: Spain, Italy and the United States supplied samples that represented acute and convalescent COVID-19. The analysed material was cDNA or gDNA that came from T cells, B-cell-depleted T cells, or PBMCs.

Original processing notes: Reference gene primer amplification gave nucleated cell count estimates. Sequencing used immunoSEQ multiplex PCR; TCRdb keeps in-frame clones, though not all of them. V, J and clone size are those of that table, while D and trimming were read from the DNA. The repertoire consists of over 90,000 clones, with 70% to 90% occurring once and the leading ten covering 10% to 15%. The CDR3 is 14 amino acids. Germline V lookup: CDR1 SGDLS, CDR2 YYNGEE. The V gene lost 3 bases and the J gene lost 4 bases, with 11 bases spanning the gap. This clone showed up just once. Sequencing input: peripheral blood. The chain has TRBV9 and TRBJ2-1; D is uncertain. The sequence came from a woman aged 60-75 years in a cohort sampled during active or convalescent COVID-19. CDR3 amino acids: CASSEGGIYNEQFF. Here the CDR3 DNA reads TGTGCCAGCAGCGAAGGCGGAATATACAATGAGCAGTTCTTC.